Listed below are T cell receptor beta chains from one sample, sequenced in a study of cytotoxic CD8 clonotypes in ibrutinib-treated CLL. The table came from immunoSEQ multiplex PCR; TCRdb's copy has only in-frame clones and leaves some out. The sample yields some 200,000 clones, approximately 68% seen once. Sequenced material: PBMCs, taken after 24 months of ibrutinib treatment. Receptors originate from a human donor with chronic lymphocytic leukemia. CDR3s include the opening cysteine and the closing phenylalanine or tryptophan. The order of the fields is V gene, clone size, D gene, J gene, CDR3 protein, CDR3 DNA. D genes are given only for firm matches. For some rows the clone size is stated as once, few or many, or as a class when expanded; others skip it.

v_call: TRBV30; clone_size: -; d_call: -; j_call: TRBJ2-7; cdr3_aa: CAWSVFGGTYEQYF; cdr3_nt: TGTGCCTGGAGTGTATTCGGTGGGACCTACGAGCAGTACTTC
v_call: TRBV6-6; clone_size: few; d_call: TRBD2; j_call: TRBJ2-5; cdr3_aa: CASSPTSGPAETQYF; cdr3_nt: TGTGCCAGCAGCCCCACTAGCGGCCCTGCCGAGACCCAGTACTTC
v_call: TRBV28; clone_size: -; d_call: -; j_call: TRBJ2-5; cdr3_aa: CASSPKVLKTQYF; cdr3_nt: TGTGCCAGCAGTCCCAAGGTGTTAAAGACCCAGTACTTC
v_call: TRBV11-2; clone_size: -; d_call: -; j_call: TRBJ2-1; cdr3_aa: CASSGLTGGYNEQFF; cdr3_nt: TGTGCCAGCAGCGGTTTGACTGGGGGATACAATGAGCAGTTCTTC
v_call: TRBV9; clone_size: -; d_call: TRBD2; j_call: TRBJ2-5; cdr3_aa: CASSPIAGEWETQYF; cdr3_nt: TGTGCCAGCAGCCCCATAGCGGGAGAGTGGGAGACCCAGTACTTC
v_call: TRBV4-3; clone_size: -; d_call: TRBD1; j_call: TRBJ2-3; cdr3_aa: CASSQDRQGTGAETDTQYF; cdr3_nt: TGCGCCAGCAGCCAAGATCGCCAAGGGACAGGGGCAGAGACAGATACGCAGTATTTT
v_call: TRBV19; clone_size: once; d_call: -; j_call: TRBJ2-4; cdr3_aa: CASSPRRLAKNIQYF; cdr3_nt: TGTGCCAGTAGTCCAAGACGGTTAGCCAAAAACATTCAGTACTTC
v_call: TRBV28; clone_size: -; d_call: TRBD2; j_call: TRBJ2-1; cdr3_aa: CASSSDDGTSYNEQFF; cdr3_nt: TGTGCCAGCAGTTCCGACGATGGGACTAGCTACAATGAGCAGTTCTTC
v_call: TRBV6-4; clone_size: once; d_call: TRBD1; j_call: TRBJ1-2; cdr3_aa: CASQGTAIQGGNYGYTF; cdr3_nt: TGTGCCAGCCAAGGAACCGCTATCCAGGGGGGCAACTATGGCTACACCTTC
v_call: TRBV14; clone_size: -; d_call: -; j_call: TRBJ1-2; cdr3_aa: CASSQVVGTNYGYTF; cdr3_nt: TGTGCCAGCAGCCAAGTAGTGGGAACAAACTATGGCTACACCTTC
v_call: TRBV2; clone_size: many; d_call: -; j_call: TRBJ1-2; cdr3_aa: CVDMGFGYTF; cdr3_nt: TGTGTCGATATGGGGTTTGGCTACACCTTC
v_call: TRBV7-8; clone_size: -; d_call: TRBD1; j_call: TRBJ2-1; cdr3_aa: CASSPDRGLFNEQFF; cdr3_nt: TGTGCCAGCAGCCCCGACAGGGGGCTCTTCAATGAGCAGTTCTTC
v_call: TRBV6-1; clone_size: few; d_call: -; j_call: TRBJ1-2; cdr3_aa: CASSEIAARYGYTF; cdr3_nt: TGTGCCAGCAGTGAAATTGCAGCCCGCTATGGCTACACCTTC
v_call: TRBV4-1; clone_size: -; d_call: TRBD2; j_call: TRBJ2-7; cdr3_aa: CASSRTSGRTYEQYF; cdr3_nt: TGCGCCAGCAGCCGAACTAGCGGGAGGACCTACGAGCAGTACTTC
v_call: TRBV7-2; clone_size: -; d_call: -; j_call: TRBJ2-7; cdr3_aa: CASSLWDSSYEQYF; cdr3_nt: TGTGCCAGCAGCTTATGGGACTCATCCTACGAGCAGTACTTC
v_call: TRBV7-7; clone_size: -; d_call: TRBD1; j_call: TRBJ2-1; cdr3_aa: CASSPGQGRNEQFF; cdr3_nt: TGTGCCAGCAGCCCAGGACAGGGGAGGAATGAGCAGTTCTTC
v_call: TRBV5-1; clone_size: once; d_call: TRBD2; j_call: TRBJ2-7; cdr3_aa: CASSASGRTYEQYF; cdr3_nt: TGCGCCAGCAGCGCTAGCGGGAGAACCTACGAGCAGTACTTC
v_call: TRBV27; clone_size: -; d_call: TRBD1; j_call: TRBJ2-1; cdr3_aa: CASSLQGQGAYNEQFF; cdr3_nt: TGTGCCAGCAGTTTACAGGGACAGGGGGCCTACAATGAGCAGTTCTTC
v_call: TRBV10-3; clone_size: -; d_call: TRBD1; j_call: TRBJ2-7; cdr3_aa: CAIRGTDNYEQYF; cdr3_nt: TGTGCCATCAGGGGGACAGACAACTACGAGCAGTACTTC
v_call: TRBV28; clone_size: once; d_call: -; j_call: TRBJ2-7; cdr3_aa: CASSLVSGASYEQYF; cdr3_nt: TGTGCCAGCAGTTTAGTGTCGGGAGCATCCTACGAGCAGTACTTC
v_call: TRBV30; clone_size: -; d_call: -; j_call: TRBJ2-7; cdr3_aa: CATGRGQGPYEQYF; cdr3_nt: TGTGCCACCGGACGGGGGCAGGGGCCTTACGAGCAGTACTTC
v_call: TRBV25-1; clone_size: once; d_call: -; j_call: TRBJ2-3; cdr3_aa: CASSLPHGQGTDTQYF; cdr3_nt: TGTGCCAGCAGTCTCCCACACGGCCAGGGGACAGATACGCAGTATTTT
v_call: TRBV5-6; clone_size: -; d_call: TRBD2; j_call: TRBJ2-7; cdr3_aa: CASSLVRGGVAYEQYF; cdr3_nt: TGTGCCAGCAGCTTGGTCCGGGGAGGGGTGGCCTACGAGCAGTACTTC
v_call: TRBV7-8; clone_size: -; d_call: -; j_call: TRBJ2-3; cdr3_aa: CASSLVRTRTDTQYF; cdr3_nt: TGTGCCAGCAGCTTAGTTAGGACTCGCACAGATACGCAGTATTTT
v_call: TRBV15; clone_size: -; d_call: -; j_call: TRBJ2-1; cdr3_aa: CATSNLFADEQFF; cdr3_nt: TGTGCCACCAGCAACCTTTTTGCGGATGAGCAGTTCTTC
v_call: TRBV7-6; clone_size: -; d_call: -; j_call: TRBJ2-7; cdr3_aa: CASSLRQQGYEQYF; cdr3_nt: TGTGCCAGCAGCTTAAGGCAGCAGGGCTACGAGCAGTACTTC
v_call: TRBV27; clone_size: -; d_call: -; j_call: TRBJ1-2; cdr3_aa: CASSWDGNYGYTF; cdr3_nt: TGTGCCAGCAGTTGGGACGGTAACTATGGCTACACCTTC
v_call: TRBV6-1; clone_size: -; d_call: -; j_call: TRBJ1-5; cdr3_aa: CASSAWGGSGQPQHF; cdr3_nt: TGTGCCAGCAGCGCATGGGGGGGCTCGGGCCAGCCCCAGCATTTT
v_call: TRBV27; clone_size: -; d_call: -; j_call: TRBJ2-2; cdr3_aa: CASSSLGIYSGELFF; cdr3_nt: TGTGCCAGCAGTTCCCTCGGGATTTATTCCGGGGAGCTGTTTTTT
v_call: TRBV5-5; clone_size: -; d_call: -; j_call: TRBJ2-2; cdr3_aa: CASSPGYTGELFF; cdr3_nt: TGTGCCAGCAGCCCAGGGTACACCGGGGAGCTGTTTTTT
v_call: TRBV6-1; clone_size: -; d_call: -; j_call: TRBJ1-1; cdr3_aa: CASRGSGNTEAFF; cdr3_nt: TGTGCCAGCAGGGGTTCGGGGAACACTGAAGCTTTCTTT
v_call: TRBV7-2; clone_size: -; d_call: -; j_call: TRBJ2-3; cdr3_aa: CASSLEGGTDTQYF; cdr3_nt: TGTGCCAGCAGCCTAGAGGGGGGCACAGATACGCAGTATTTT
v_call: TRBV2; clone_size: -; d_call: -; j_call: TRBJ2-2; cdr3_aa: CASSPPWRGLTGELFF; cdr3_nt: TGTGCCAGCAGCCCGCCTTGGAGGGGGCTAACCGGGGAGCTGTTTTTT
v_call: TRBV11-2; clone_size: -; d_call: TRBD1; j_call: TRBJ2-1; cdr3_aa: CASSSYRGNNEQFF; cdr3_nt: TGTGCCAGCAGCTCGTACAGGGGAAACAATGAGCAGTTCTTC
v_call: TRBV7-9; clone_size: few; d_call: -; j_call: TRBJ1-4; cdr3_aa: CASSPAGEKLFF; cdr3_nt: TGTGCCAGCAGCCCCGCCGGGGAAAAACTGTTTTTT
v_call: TRBV29-1; clone_size: -; d_call: TRBD2; j_call: TRBJ2-7; cdr3_aa: CSAVTSGYEQYF; cdr3_nt: TGCAGCGCCGTGACTAGCGGCTACGAGCAGTACTTC
v_call: TRBV29-1; clone_size: few; d_call: -; j_call: TRBJ1-1; cdr3_aa: CSAHMNTEAFF; cdr3_nt: TGCAGCGCCCATATGAACACTGAAGCTTTCTTT
v_call: TRBV6-5; clone_size: -; d_call: -; j_call: TRBJ1-2; cdr3_aa: CASSRDANYGYTF; cdr3_nt: TGTGCCAGCAGTCGGGACGCTAACTATGGCTACACCTTC
v_call: TRBV27; clone_size: -; d_call: TRBD1; j_call: TRBJ1-5; cdr3_aa: CASKIASGGDQPQHF; cdr3_nt: TGTGCCAGCAAAATAGCGTCAGGGGGCGATCAGCCCCAGCATTTT
v_call: TRBV7-3; clone_size: few; d_call: -; j_call: TRBJ2-2; cdr3_aa: CASSLTGAGGELFF; cdr3_nt: TGTGCCAGCAGCCTGACAGGAGCCGGCGGGGAGCTGTTTTTT
v_call: TRBV23-1; clone_size: -; d_call: -; j_call: TRBJ1-5; cdr3_aa: CASSQSGGRDNNQPQHF; cdr3_nt: TGCGCCAGCAGCCAATCGGGGGGACGTGACAACAATCAGCCCCAGCATTTT
v_call: TRBV6-6; clone_size: -; d_call: -; j_call: TRBJ1-2; cdr3_aa: CASSLDAHRGYGYTF; cdr3_nt: TGTGCCAGCAGTTTGGACGCACATAGAGGCTATGGCTACACCTTC
v_call: TRBV7-2; clone_size: -; d_call: -; j_call: TRBJ1-5; cdr3_aa: CASRPTGWGHQPQHF; cdr3_nt: TGTGCCAGCAGGCCGACAGGATGGGGGCATCAGCCCCAGCATTTT
v_call: TRBV30; clone_size: -; d_call: -; j_call: TRBJ1-1; cdr3_aa: CAWSSLNTEAFF; cdr3_nt: TGTGCCTGGAGTTCCCTGAACACTGAAGCTTTCTTT
v_call: TRBV6-6; clone_size: -; d_call: -; j_call: TRBJ2-1; cdr3_aa: CASSFRLANEQFF; cdr3_nt: TGTGCCAGCAGTTTCCGCCTAGCTAATGAGCAGTTCTTC
v_call: TRBV6-4; clone_size: few; d_call: -; j_call: TRBJ1-2; cdr3_aa: CASSDSSTGPYGYTF; cdr3_nt: TGTGCCAGCAGTGACTCCTCGACGGGACCCTATGGCTACACCTTC
v_call: TRBV18; clone_size: -; d_call: TRBD1; j_call: TRBJ1-1; cdr3_aa: CASSPRDSEAFF; cdr3_nt: TGTGCCAGCTCACCTCGGGACAGTGAAGCTTTCTTT
v_call: TRBV6-1; clone_size: -; d_call: TRBD1; j_call: TRBJ2-7; cdr3_aa: CASSIIRTGDYEQYF; cdr3_nt: TGTGCCAGCAGTATTATTCGGACAGGGGACTACGAGCAGTACTTC
v_call: TRBV30; clone_size: -; d_call: -; j_call: TRBJ2-3; cdr3_aa: CAWSVTLQGTDTQYF; cdr3_nt: TGTGCCTGGAGTGTAACTTTGCAGGGCACAGATACGCAGTATTTT
v_call: TRBV6-5; clone_size: -; d_call: -; j_call: TRBJ2-1; cdr3_aa: CASSNQIYYNEQFF; cdr3_nt: TGTGCCAGCAGTAACCAAATCTACTACAATGAGCAGTTCTTC
v_call: TRBV27; clone_size: few; d_call: TRBD2; j_call: TRBJ2-5; cdr3_aa: CASSWTSGSQTQYF; cdr3_nt: TGTGCCAGCAGTTGGACTAGCGGGAGTCAGACCCAGTACTTC
v_call: TRBV28; clone_size: once; d_call: -; j_call: TRBJ2-4; cdr3_aa: CASSLPGQLAKNIQYF; cdr3_nt: TGTGCCAGCAGTTTACCGGGACAACTAGCCAAAAACATTCAGTACTTC